This entry lists 2 T cell receptor beta chains sequenced from one sample in a study of shared clonotypes between healthy human individuals. Profiling relied on immunoSEQ multiplex PCR, and the TCRdb table lists in-frame clones only, not all of them. The sample shows over 950,000 clones, about 80% of them seen only once. Sequenced: memory CD4+ T cells from PBMCs. The subset was: CD45RA-negative fraction. These receptors were taken from a man younger than 35 in good health. Some clones in this sample may be carry-over from other donors' samples.

The table lists this clone with a count of one. V usage is TRBV28 and J usage is TRBJ1-1; tentatively, D is TRBD1 (6 bases). The CDR3 length is 17 residues. Between the trimmed V and J ends, which lost 6 bases and 2 bases, there was a span of 22 bases. CDR1 MDHEN and CDR2 SYDVKM come from the germline V gene. CDR3 sequence: CASSSWGPGGRNTEAFF. The CDR3 DNA reads TGTGCCAGCAGCAGCTGGGGCCCCGGGGGCCGAAACACTGAAGCTTTCTTT. Full variable domain (missing parts from reference TRBV28 and TRBJ1-1): DVKVTQSSRYLVKRTGEKVFLECVQDMDHENMFWYRQDPGLGLRLIYFSYDVKMKEKGDIPEGYSVSREKKERFSLILESASTNQTSMYLCASSSWGPGGRNTEAFFGQGTRLTVV.

For this clone: This likely came from a read error, as a far larger clone is one base away. Other nucleotide sequences in the sample specify the same CDR3. The chain combines TRBV5-4 with TRBJ2-5; D unclear. The CDR3 consists of 13 residues. Germline V gene lookup returns CDR1 SGHNT and CDR2 YYREEE (reference sequence). V lost 0 bases and J 4 bases, leaving 7 bases between the germline ends. The CDR3 DNA reads as TGTGCCAGCAGCTTGGCGGAAGGAGAGACCCAGTACTTC. Translation: CASSLAEGETQYF. Using reference TRBV5-4 and TRBJ2-5 for the parts outside the CDR3, the full variable domain is ETGVTQSPTHLIKTRGQQVTLRCSSQSGHNTVSWYQQALGQGPQFIFQYYREEENGRGNFPPRFSGLQFPNYSSELNVNALELDDSALYLCASSLAEGETQYFGPGTRLLVL.